Listed below are T cell receptor beta chains from one sample, sequenced in a study of type 1 and type 2 diabetes patients. Each CDR3 protein is one row after TCRdb ran MiXCR on the multiplex PCR reads. The table includes about 270,000 distinct CDR3 sequences, over 45% detected once. Source material: peripheral blood mononuclear cells (PBMCs). The receptors shown here come from a man younger than 30 with type 2 diabetes. Both conserved end residues are part of each CDR3. D genes are given only for firm matches. The size entry is marked missing in some rows and otherwise reads once, few, many or a size class.

>TRBD1|TRBJ2-7|many|TRBV7-8
TGTGCCAGCAGCTTAAGGGGACAGCTCTACGAGCAGTACTTC
CASSLRGQLYEQYF
>TRBD1|TRBJ2-5|-|TRBV15
TGTGCCACCAGCGACAGGGGTGCCCGAGTCCAAGAGACCCAGTACTTC
CATSDRGARVQETQYF
>TRBD1|TRBJ1-1|-|TRBV20-1
TGCAGTGCTGGGGCCCGGACAGGGGGCATCACCACTGAAGCTTTCTTT
CSAGARTGGITTEAFF
>-|TRBJ2-1|many|TRBV15
TGTGCCACCAGCAGAGAGGCAGGGGAAGACCATGAGCAGTTCTTC
CATSREAGEDHEQFF
>-|TRBJ2-1|-|TRBV24-1
TGTGCCACCAGTGGCGGGAAGGTAGGCTACAATGAGCAGTTCTTC
CATSGGKVGYNEQFF
>-|TRBJ1-2|many|TRBV2
TGTGCCAGCAGTGAGGGGGGTCGAGGCTACACCTTC
CASSEGGRGYTF
>-|TRBJ1-6|few|TRBV20-1
TGCAGTGCTAGAGTGGGTGGTAATTCACCCCTCCACTTT
CSARVGGNSPLHF
>-|TRBJ1-6|-|TRBV19
TGTGCCACCCAGACCGAATATAATTCACCCCTCCACTTT
CATQTEYNSPLHF
>TRBD2|TRBJ2-7|few|TRBV6-5
TGTGCCAGCAGTTACTTGGCGGGAGGGCCTTTGATTGAGCAGTACTTC
CASSYLAGGPLIEQYF
>-|TRBJ2-7|-|TRBV13
TGTGCCAGCAGCTTAGGGGCAGCCTACGAGCAGTACTTC
CASSLGAAYEQYF
>TRBD1|TRBJ1-5|few|TRBV24-1
TGTGCCACCGGGGGGACAGAAATCAATCAGCCCCAGCATTTT
CATGGTEINQPQHF
>TRBD2|TRBJ2-3|-|TRBV2
TGTGCCACCCGGGGGGTTACAGATACGCAGTATTTT
CATRGVTDTQYF
>-|TRBJ2-2|many|TRBV25-1
TGTGCCAGCAGTGATGTTACAGTACCTAACACCGGGGAGCTGTTTTTT
CASSDVTVPNTGELFF
>-|TRBJ2-1|-|TRBV20-1
TGCAGTGCTCAACAGGGCGAATACAATGAGCAGTTCTTC
CSAQQGEYNEQFF
>TRBD1|TRBJ1-2|-|TRBV2
TGTGCCAGCAGTGAAGCGCGGGCAGGGGGACGGGGCTACACCTTC
CASSEARAGGRGYTF
>TRBD1|TRBJ1-5|-|TRBV6-6
TGTGCCAGCAGTGACAGGGGTTCTTATCAGCCCCAGCATTTT
CASSDRGSYQPQHF
>-|TRBJ1-6|-|TRBV4-1
TGCGCCAGCAGCCAAGAGGCGGCTTCACCCCTCCACTTT
CASSQEAASPLHF
>-|TRBJ1-2|-|TRBV20-1
TGCAGTGCTGGCCAATTTGGGGACACCTTC
CSAGQFGDTF
>-|TRBJ1-6|-|TRBV6-6
TGTGCCAGCAGTCTTTACAGCTCCTATAATTCACCCCTCCACTTT
CASSLYSSYNSPLHF
>TRBD1|TRBJ2-7|many|TRBV2
TGTGCCAGCAGTTCGGGACAGGGGCCCCACGAGCAGTACTTC
CASSSGQGPHEQYF
>-|TRBJ1-4|few|TRBV19
TGTGCCAGTAGCCAGGACGTTGATGAAAAACTGTTTTTT
CASSQDVDEKLFF
>-|TRBJ2-2|-|TRBV19
TGTGCCAGTAAAGCAGGGGAGCTGTTTTTT
CASKAGELFF
>-|TRBJ2-6|-|TRBV30
TGTGCCTGGAGTGCAGGTTCTGGGGCCAACGTCCTGACTTTC
CAWSAGSGANVLTF
>TRBD1|TRBJ2-7|-|TRBV10-3
TGTGCCAGCACCGGGGCGGACAGGAGCTCCTACGAGCAGTACTTC
CASTGADRSSYEQYF
>-|TRBJ2-2|-|TRBV7-9
TGTGCCAGCAGCTTAGCTCTCAAGGGGGGCACCGGGGAGCTGTTTTTT
CASSLALKGGTGELFF
>-|TRBJ2-5|-|TRBV29-1
TGCAGCGCACGACCCCCCAGGGAGGCAGAGACCCAGTACTTC
CSARPPREAETQYF
>-|TRBJ2-5|few|TRBV30
TGTGCCTGGAGTGTAAGCGGGCAGGTCCAAGAGACCCAGTACTTC
CAWSVSGQVQETQYF
>-|TRBJ2-5|-|TRBV6-6
TGTGCCAGCAGCTCCATGACTAGTATGGAGACCCAGTACTTC
CASSSMTSMETQYF
>-|TRBJ2-5|-|TRBV10-3
TGTGCCATCAGTGGACCGGAAGAGACCCAGTACTTC
CAISGPEETQYF
>-|TRBJ2-5|-|TRBV7-2
TGTGCCAGCAGCTTAGCGGGGGGGGCCACCTGGGAGACCCAGTACTTC
CASSLAGGATWETQYF
>-|TRBJ2-7|few|TRBV20-1
TGCAGTGCTCCGGACACCGCCTACGAGCAGTACTTC
CSAPDTAYEQYF
>-|TRBJ1-3|-|TRBV3-1
TGTGCCAGCAGCCCGCTTTGGGGGGGGGTCTCTGGAAACACCATATATTTT
CASSPLWGGVSGNTIYF
>-|TRBJ2-3|-|TRBV5-1
TGCGCCAGCAGCTTGGAAGGGACGGCCTTCACAGATACGCAGTATTTT
CASSLEGTAFTDTQYF
>-|TRBJ2-7|few|TRBV27
TGTGCCAGCAGTCCCAGCAGGGGATACGAGCAGTACTTC
CASSPSRGYEQYF
>-|TRBJ1-2|-|TRBV7-9
TGTGCCAGCAGCCCCATTCTCAATTGGGAGGAAAGCTGGGACGTCGTAGGTGGCTACACCTTC
CASSPILNWEESWDVVGGYTF
>-|TRBJ2-1|-|TRBV28
TGTGCCAGCAGTTTAATGAGGACAGTGAATGAGCAGTTCTTC
CASSLMRTVNEQFF
>-|TRBJ2-1|-|TRBV20-1
TGCAGTGCTAGAGATCGATGGGGGGAATACAATGAGCAGTTCTTC
CSARDRWGEYNEQFF
>TRBD2|TRBJ2-5|few|TRBV6-5
TGTGCCAGCAGTAACCCGACTAGCGGGAGTATGGAGACCCAGTACTTC
CASSNPTSGSMETQYF
>-|TRBJ2-1|-|TRBV10-3
TGTGCCATCGCCCTTTCGGGGGCTCACAATGAGCAGTTCTTC
CAIALSGAHNEQFF
>-|TRBJ2-1|-|TRBV6-6
TGTGCCAGCAGTTTAGGGACATTTTCCTACAATGAGCAGTTCTTC
CASSLGTFSYNEQFF
>-|TRBJ2-7|-|TRBV2
TGTGCCAGCGGAGAGTACGAGCAGTACTTC
CASGEYEQYF
>-|TRBJ2-1|-|TRBV10-3
TGTGCCATCAGTGAGGGACTAGAGGGGGTGAATGAGCAGTTCTTC
CAISEGLEGVNEQFF
>-|TRBJ1-1|-|TRBV27
TGTGCCAGCAGCACCTTAAATAGCGACACTGAAGCTTTCTTT
CASSTLNSDTEAFF
>TRBD1|TRBJ2-1|once|TRBV25-1
TGTGCCAGCAGCGGAGCCCAGGGGGCCTACAATGAGCAGTTCTTC
CASSGAQGAYNEQFF
>-|TRBJ1-2|-|TRBV30
TGTGCCTGGACTCGTCCCCCGATAAGGGAGTATGGCTACACCTTC
CAWTRPPIREYGYTF
>-|TRBJ1-6|many|TRBV10-3
TGTGCCATCTCCGCCGATAATTCACCCCTCCACTTT
CAISADNSPLHF
>-|TRBJ2-2|-|TRBV30
TGTGCCTACTTACTGAGGGTTTATGGCGACTTGAACACCGGGGAGCTGTTTTTT
CAYLLRVYGDLNTGELFF
>TRBD1|TRBJ1-1|few|TRBV12-3/TRBV12-4
TGTGCCAGCAGTTTCCAGGGGGCGAACACTGAAGCTTTCTTT
CASSFQGANTEAFF
>TRBD1|TRBJ1-4|-|TRBV15
TGTGCCACCAGCCCCCAGGGGGCTGGGGATGAAAAACTGTTTTTT
CATSPQGAGDEKLFF
>-|TRBJ2-5|-|TRBV4-2
TGTGCCAGCAGCCAAGTGGGGCGGAGACAAGAGACCCAGTACTTC
CASSQVGRRQETQYF
>TRBD2|TRBJ2-3|few|TRBV20-1
TGCAGTGCACGGACTAGCGAGGGCACAGATACGCAGTATTTT
CSARTSEGTDTQYF
>-|TRBJ2-1|-|TRBV20-1
TGCAGTGCTAGCGGTTACAATGAGCAGTTCTTC
CSASGYNEQFF
>-|TRBJ1-6|-|TRBV30
TGTGCCTGGAACCCAGGTGGTAATTCACCCCTCCACTTT
CAWNPGGNSPLHF
>-|TRBJ1-2|-|TRBV12-3/TRBV12-4
TGTGCCAGCAGTCCCGCGGACGGAACTAACTATGGCTACACCTTC
CASSPADGTNYGYTF
>-|TRBJ2-1|-|TRBV19
TGTGCCAGTAGAATAACAGATTATAGCTCCTACAATGAGCAGTTCTTC
CASRITDYSSYNEQFF